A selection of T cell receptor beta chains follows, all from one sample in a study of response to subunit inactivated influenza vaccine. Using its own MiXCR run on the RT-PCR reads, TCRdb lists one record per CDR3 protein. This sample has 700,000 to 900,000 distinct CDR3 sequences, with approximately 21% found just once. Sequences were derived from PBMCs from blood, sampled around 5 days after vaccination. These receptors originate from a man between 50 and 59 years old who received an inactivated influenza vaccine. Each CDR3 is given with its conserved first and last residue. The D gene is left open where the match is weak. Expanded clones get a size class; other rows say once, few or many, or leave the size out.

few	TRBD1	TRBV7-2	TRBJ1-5	TGTGCCAGCAGCTCAAACAGGGGGGCCGACAATCAGCCCCAGCATTTT	CASSSNRGADNQPQHF
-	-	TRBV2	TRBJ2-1	TGTGCCAGCTTTTGGAACATAGGCAATGAGCAGTTCTTC	CASFWNIGNEQFF
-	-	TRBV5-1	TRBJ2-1	TGCGCCAGCAGCTCCGGACAGTCGAGCTCCTACAATGAGCAGTTCTTC	CASSSGQSSSYNEQFF
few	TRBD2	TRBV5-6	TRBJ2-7	TGTGCCAGCAGCTTGGTTCGCGGGAGTATGGACTACGAGCAGTACTTC	CASSLVRGSMDYEQYF
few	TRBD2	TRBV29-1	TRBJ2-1	TGCAGCGTTAAATCCGGGACTAGCGATTACAATGAGCAGTTCTTC	CSVKSGTSDYNEQFF
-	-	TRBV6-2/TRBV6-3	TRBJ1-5	TGTGCCAGCAGTACCTCCGGGGGGAGCAATCAGCCCCAGCATTTT	CASSTSGGSNQPQHF
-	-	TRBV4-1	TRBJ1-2	TGCGCCAGCAGCCAAGACGGAAGGGGACACGTGGGGATAAGGGGCTACACCTTC	CASSQDGRGHVGIRGYTF
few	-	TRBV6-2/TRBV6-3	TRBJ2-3	TGTGCCAGCAGTTACTCGACAACGGCTACTAGCACAGATACGCAGTATTTT	CASSYSTTATSTDTQYF
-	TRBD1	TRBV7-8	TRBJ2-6	TGTGCCAGCAGCTCGGGACAGGCTATCTCTGGGGCCAACGTCCTGACTTTC	CASSSGQAISGANVLTF
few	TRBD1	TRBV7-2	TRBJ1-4	TGTGCCAGCAGCCAGCAGGGGGGAACTAATGAAAAACTGTTTTTT	CASSQQGGTNEKLFF